This T cell receptor (beta chain) was profiled in a study of blood T cell repertoires in COVID-19. The wider study: Sites in the United States, Italy and Spain provided acute and convalescent COVID-19 samples. T cells, B-cell-depleted T cells, or PBMCs provided the cDNA or gDNA that served as material.

This table comes from immunoSEQ multiplex PCR, and its TCRdb copy is limited to in-frame clones, with some not included. The data show roughly 64,000 clones, with about nine tenths seen just once and 2.5% to 3.5% held by the top ten. The germline gives CDR1 MNHNS, CDR2 SASEGT. This CDR3 comprises 13 residues. J gave up 14 bases and V 7 bases, and 11 bases lay outside the gene matches. The TCR sequence derives from a man between 50 and 59 years old with active COVID-19. This chain links TRBV6-1 with TRBJ2-4; 10 bases match TRBD1. The sequencing input was peripheral blood. DNA of the CDR3: TGTGCCAGCAACTCCCGGACAGGGGGTGGCGAGTACTTC. It translates to CASNSRTGGGEYF.